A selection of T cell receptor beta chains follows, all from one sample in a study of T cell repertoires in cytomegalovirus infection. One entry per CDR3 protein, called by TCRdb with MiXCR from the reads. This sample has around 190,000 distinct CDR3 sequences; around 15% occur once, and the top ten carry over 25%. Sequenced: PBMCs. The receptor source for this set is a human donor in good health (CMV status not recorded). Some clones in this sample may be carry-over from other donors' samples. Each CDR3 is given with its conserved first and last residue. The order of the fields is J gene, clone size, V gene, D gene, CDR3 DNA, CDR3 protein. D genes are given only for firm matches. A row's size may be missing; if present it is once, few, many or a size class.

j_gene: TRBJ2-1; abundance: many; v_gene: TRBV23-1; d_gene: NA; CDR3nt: TGCGCCAGCAGTCACCCGGAATCAGAAAGGTCTTACAATGAGCAGTTCTTC; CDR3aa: CASSHPESERSYNEQFF
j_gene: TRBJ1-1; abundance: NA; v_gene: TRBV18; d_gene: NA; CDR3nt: TGTGCCAGCTCACCGGTCAGCCTGAACACTGAAGCTTTCTTT; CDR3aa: CASSPVSLNTEAFF
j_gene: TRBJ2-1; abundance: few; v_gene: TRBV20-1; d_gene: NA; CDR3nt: TGCAGTGCTAAAGAAGCCGATGAGGGGTACAATGAGCAGTTCTTC; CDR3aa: CSAKEADEGYNEQFF
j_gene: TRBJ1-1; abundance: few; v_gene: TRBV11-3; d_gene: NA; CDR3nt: TGTGCCAGCAGCTTATCCCAGGGTAACACTGAAGCTTTCTTT; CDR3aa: CASSLSQGNTEAFF
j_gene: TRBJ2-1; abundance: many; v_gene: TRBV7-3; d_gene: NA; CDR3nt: TGTGCCAGCAGCTTGGGGGGACCATACAATGAGCAGTTCTTC; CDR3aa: CASSLGGPYNEQFF
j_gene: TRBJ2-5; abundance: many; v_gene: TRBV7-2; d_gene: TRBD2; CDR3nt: TGTGCCAGCAGCTTAGGGCAAGCGGGAGTCGGAGAGACCCAGTACTTC; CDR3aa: CASSLGQAGVGETQYF
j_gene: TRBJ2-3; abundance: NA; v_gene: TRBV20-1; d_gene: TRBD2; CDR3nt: TGCCTTTGTTCTAGCGGGGGGAGCACAGATACGCAGTATTTT; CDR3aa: CLCSSGGSTDTQYF
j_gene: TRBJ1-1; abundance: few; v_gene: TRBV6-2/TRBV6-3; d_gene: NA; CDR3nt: TGTGCCAGCAGTCCCGTTTTAAGCGAAGCTTTCTTT; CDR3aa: CASSPVLSEAFF
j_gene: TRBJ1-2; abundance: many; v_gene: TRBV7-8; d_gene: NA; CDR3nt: TGTGCCAGCAGCCCAAGCTCGGGGGGGAACTATGGCTACACCTTC; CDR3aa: CASSPSSGGNYGYTF
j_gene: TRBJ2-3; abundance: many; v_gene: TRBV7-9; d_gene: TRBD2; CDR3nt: TGTGCCAGCAGCTTAAAGCGGGGGAGCACAGATACGCAGTATTTT; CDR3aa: CASSLKRGSTDTQYF
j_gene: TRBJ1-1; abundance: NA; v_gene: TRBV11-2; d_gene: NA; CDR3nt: TGTGCCAGCAGCTCTCCAGTGAACACTGAAGCTTTCTTT; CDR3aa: CASSSPVNTEAFF
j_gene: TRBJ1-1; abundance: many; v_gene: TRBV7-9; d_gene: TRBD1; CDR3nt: TGTGCCAGCAGCCCCCGGACAGGGGGAAACACTGAAGCTTTCTTT; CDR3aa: CASSPRTGGNTEAFF
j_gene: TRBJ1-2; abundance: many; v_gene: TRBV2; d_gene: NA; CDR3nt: TGTGCCAGCGGCCCAGACAGTATCCATTATGGCTACACCTTC; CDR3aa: CASGPDSIHYGYTF
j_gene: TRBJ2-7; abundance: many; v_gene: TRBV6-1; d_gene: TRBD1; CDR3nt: TGTGCCAGCAACACCGTCGACAGGGGGAGTTACGAGCAGTACTTC; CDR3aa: CASNTVDRGSYEQYF
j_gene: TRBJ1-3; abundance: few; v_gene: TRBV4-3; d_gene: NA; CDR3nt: TGCGCCAGCAGCCAAAACAGAGGAAACACCATATATTTT; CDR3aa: CASSQNRGNTIYF
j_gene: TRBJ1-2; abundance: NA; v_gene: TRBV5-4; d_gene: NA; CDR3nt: TGTGCCAGCAGCCCCCGGGACCCGGCGCGGGGCTACACCTTC; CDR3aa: CASSPRDPARGYTF
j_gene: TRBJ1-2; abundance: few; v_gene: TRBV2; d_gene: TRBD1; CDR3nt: TGTGCCAGCAGTACGACAGGGGGCGATGGCTACACCTTC; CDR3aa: CASSTTGGDGYTF
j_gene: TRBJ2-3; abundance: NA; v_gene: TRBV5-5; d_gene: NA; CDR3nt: TGTGCCAGCAGCCCCTTTCAACAGGGTAGAGGACAGAATACGCAGTATTTT; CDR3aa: CASSPFQQGRGQNTQYF
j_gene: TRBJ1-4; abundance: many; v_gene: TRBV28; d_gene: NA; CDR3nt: TGTGCCAGCGTCCAGGGGCATTCTAATGAAAAACTGTTTTTT; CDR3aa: CASVQGHSNEKLFF
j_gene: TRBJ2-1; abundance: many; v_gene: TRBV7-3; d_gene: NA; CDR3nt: TGTGCCAGCAGCAGAGACAGAGACAATGAGCAGTTCTTC; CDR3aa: CASSRDRDNEQFF
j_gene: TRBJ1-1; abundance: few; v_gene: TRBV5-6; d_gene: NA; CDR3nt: TGTGCCAGCAGGCCCGGGACAAGGAACACTGAAGCTTTCTTT; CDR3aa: CASRPGTRNTEAFF
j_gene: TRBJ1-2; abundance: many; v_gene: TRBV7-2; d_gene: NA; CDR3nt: TGTGCCAGCAGCTTGTTTAACATCGGGGCCCAAGGACTCTATGGCTACACCTTC; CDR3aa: CASSLFNIGAQGLYGYTF
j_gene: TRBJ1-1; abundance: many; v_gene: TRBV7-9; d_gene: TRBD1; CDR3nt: TGTGCCAGCAGCTTAGGGCGGGGACAGGGAGCAAACACTGAAGCTTTCTTT; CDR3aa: CASSLGRGQGANTEAFF
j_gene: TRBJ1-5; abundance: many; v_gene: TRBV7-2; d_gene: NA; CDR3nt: TGTGCCAGCAGCTCCGGGGGCCGGGGGGGCAATCAGCCCCAGCATTTT; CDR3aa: CASSSGGRGGNQPQHF
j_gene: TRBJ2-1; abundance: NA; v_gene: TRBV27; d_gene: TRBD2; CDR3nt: TGTGCCAGCAGTGCTGGACTAGCGGGAATCCACAATGAGCAGTTCTTC; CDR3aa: CASSAGLAGIHNEQFF
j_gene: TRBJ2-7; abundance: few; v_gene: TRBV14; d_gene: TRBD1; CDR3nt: TGTGCCAGCAGCCTAGGGGGCAATAGTTACGAGCAGTACTTC; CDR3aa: CASSLGGNSYEQYF
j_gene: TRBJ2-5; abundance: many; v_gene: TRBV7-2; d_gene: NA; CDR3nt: TGTGCCAGCAGCAGGGGTACCCGAGAGACCCAGTACTTC; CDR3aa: CASSRGTRETQYF
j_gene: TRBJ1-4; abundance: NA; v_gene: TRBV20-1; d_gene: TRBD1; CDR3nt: TGCAGTGCCGGCCCAGGGGGAGGGGAAAAACTGTTTTTT; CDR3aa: CSAGPGGGEKLFF
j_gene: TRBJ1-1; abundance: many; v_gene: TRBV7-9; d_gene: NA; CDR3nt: TGTGCCAGCAGCTTAGTACGACTGGGCCACACTGAAGCTTTCTTT; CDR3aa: CASSLVRLGHTEAFF
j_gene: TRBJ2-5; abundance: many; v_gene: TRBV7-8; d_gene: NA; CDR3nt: TGTGCCAGCAGCTTAGGCCCGGGAGAGACCCAGTACTTC; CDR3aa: CASSLGPGETQYF
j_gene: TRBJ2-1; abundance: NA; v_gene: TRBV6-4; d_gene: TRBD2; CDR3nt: TGTGCCAGCAGTGAAACTAGCGGGGGAAAGTACAATGAGCAGTTCTTC; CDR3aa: CASSETSGGKYNEQFF
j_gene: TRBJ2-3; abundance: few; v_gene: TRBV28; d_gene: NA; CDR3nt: TGTGCCAGCAGCCTACGTGTGAAGGGATCGGGTGATACGCAGTATTTT; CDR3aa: CASSLRVKGSGDTQYF
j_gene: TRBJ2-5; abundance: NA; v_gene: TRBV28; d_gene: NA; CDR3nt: TGTGCCAGCAGTTCCCTCCTGCGGCTACAAGAGACCCAGTACTTC; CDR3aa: CASSSLLRLQETQYF
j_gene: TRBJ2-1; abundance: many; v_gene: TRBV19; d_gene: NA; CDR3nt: TGTGCCAGTAGTCAAGGATACAATGAGCAGTTCTTC; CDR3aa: CASSQGYNEQFF
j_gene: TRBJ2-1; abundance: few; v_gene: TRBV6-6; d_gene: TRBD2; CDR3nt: TGTGCCAGCAGTTACGCGACCTTGACTAGCGGGAGCGATGAGCAGTTCTTC; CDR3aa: CASSYATLTSGSDEQFF
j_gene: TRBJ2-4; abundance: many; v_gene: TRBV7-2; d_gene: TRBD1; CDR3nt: TGTGCCAGCAGCCAGATACACCGGGACAGGGGTAGGAAGGTGAACATTCAGTACTTC; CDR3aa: CASSQIHRDRGRKVNIQYF
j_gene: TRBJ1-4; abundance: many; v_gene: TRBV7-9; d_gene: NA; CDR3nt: TGTGCCAGCAGCCCTCAGAGGGTCCCGAATGAAAAACTGTTTTTT; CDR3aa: CASSPQRVPNEKLFF
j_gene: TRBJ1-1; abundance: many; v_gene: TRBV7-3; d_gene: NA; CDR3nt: TGTGCCAGCAGCTTAATAGGTGGGGGCCCGGGAAGCACTGAAGCTTTCTTT; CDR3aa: CASSLIGGGPGSTEAFF
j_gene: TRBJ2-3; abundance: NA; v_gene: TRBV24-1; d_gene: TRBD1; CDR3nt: TGTGCCACCAGCCTGACAGGGACCGTCACAGATACGCAGTATTTT; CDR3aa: CATSLTGTVTDTQYF
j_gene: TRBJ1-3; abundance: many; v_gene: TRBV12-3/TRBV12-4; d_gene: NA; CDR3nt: TGTGCCAGCAGTCTCAGGGGAGCTGGAAACACCATATATTTT; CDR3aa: CASSLRGAGNTIYF
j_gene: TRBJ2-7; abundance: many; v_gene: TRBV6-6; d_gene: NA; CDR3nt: TGTGCCAGCAGCAAAGGCGGGGAGCAGTACTTC; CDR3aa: CASSKGGEQYF
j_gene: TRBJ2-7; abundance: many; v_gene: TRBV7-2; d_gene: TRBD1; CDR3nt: TGTGCCAGCAGCTTAAGGGGAGGGGGGGACAGGGCCAATCTCCGGGGCGACGAGCAGTACTTC; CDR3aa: CASSLRGGGDRANLRGDEQYF
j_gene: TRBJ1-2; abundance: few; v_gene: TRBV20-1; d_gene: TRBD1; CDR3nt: TGCAGTGCTAAGGACACGACAGGGGCGAACTATGGCTACACCTTC; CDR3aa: CSAKDTTGANYGYTF
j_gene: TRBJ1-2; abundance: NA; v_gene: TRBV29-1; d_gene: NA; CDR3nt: TGCAGCGCCCAGGACGACAGGTCCTATGGCTACACCTTC; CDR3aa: CSAQDDRSYGYTF
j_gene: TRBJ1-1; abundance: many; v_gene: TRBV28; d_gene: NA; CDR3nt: TGTGCCAGCAGTCCCCTTGTCTCGTCGGCTTTCTTT; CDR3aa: CASSPLVSSAFF
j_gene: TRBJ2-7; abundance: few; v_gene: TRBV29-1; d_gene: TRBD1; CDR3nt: TGCAGCGCGACAGGGGTTCCCAAGGACGAGCAGTACTTC; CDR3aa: CSATGVPKDEQYF